The 9 T cell receptor beta chains in this list originate from one sample, sequenced in a study of blood T cell repertoires in COVID-19. Assay: immunoSEQ multiplex PCR; the TCRdb copy retains only in-frame clones and omits some. This repertoire shows 200,000 to 250,000 clones, 85% found once; its top ten account for approximately 5.1%. Input material: peripheral blood. All receptors come from a man aged 50-60 years with COVID-19, enrolled during active disease.

The V gene is TRBV14, the J gene TRBJ2-5; 14 bases fit TRBD2. The CDR3 runs 20 residues. The V and J ends lost 1 base and 5 bases, in that order; junction bases with no gene match: 15. CDR1 and CDR2 (germline): SGHDN, FVKESK. The CDR3 is CASSQVPLTSGGVIHETQYF. As DNA, the CDR3 is TGTGCCAGCAGCCAAGTACCCCTGACTAGCGGGGGGGTGATACATGAGACCCAGTACTTC.

In this sample, this clone turned up a few times. The rearrangement links TRBV9 to TRBJ2-3; 8 bases map to TRBD2. V lost 4 bases to trimming and J lost 1 base; unmatched junction nucleotides: 5. Germline V gene lookup returns CDR1 SGDLS and CDR2 YYNGEE. The CDR3 has 15 amino acids. The CDR3 region is CASSSSGGRTDTQYF. The CDR3 DNA is TGTGCCAGCAGCTCCAGCGGGGGACGCACAGATACGCAGTATTTT.

This chain links TRBV11-3 with TRBJ2-2; D is uncertain. The germline gives CDR1 SGHNT, CDR2 YENEEA. CDR3 length: 12 amino acids. Trimming took off 8 bases at V and 1 base at J, with 5 bases between the two ends. CDR3 region: CASAENTGELFF. The CDR3 region has the DNA TGTGCCAGCGCAGAGAACACCGGGGAGCTGTTTTTT.

The V gene is TRBV6-1, the J gene TRBJ2-3, with TRBD1 matching over 9 bases. CDR3 length equals 16 residues. Germline CDR1 and CDR2: MNHNS and SASEGT. The V and J ends lost 2 bases and 0 bases, in that order; junction bases with no gene match: 3. The chain's CDR3 is CASSERGTGSTDTQYF. The DNA for the CDR3 is TGTGCCAGCAGTGAAAGAGGGACAGGGAGCACAGATACGCAGTATTTT.

This clone was seen a handful of times. The rearrangement links TRBV6-5 to TRBJ1-6; D is unresolved. The CDR3 loop spans 13 amino acids. With 7 bases removed from V and 7 bases from J, the gap between germline ends came to 11 bases. Germline assignment: CDR1 MNHEY and CDR2 SVGAGI. CDR3 loop: CASKSSRNSPLHF. Here the CDR3 DNA reads TGTGCCAGCAAGAGTTCGAGAAATTCACCCCTCCACTTT.

The J gene is TRBJ1-3, the V gene TRBV19, with 9 positions matching TRBD1. Germline lookup yields CDR1 LNHDA and CDR2 SQIVND (reference sequence). The CDR3 runs to 17 residues. The J segment lost 0 bases and the V segment lost 11 bases, leaving 14 bases of the junction unmatched. DNA for the CDR3: TGTGCCGCTTTTTCCGGGACAGGGAGTCCCTCTGGAAACACCATATATTTT. Translated, it gives CAAFSGTGSPSGNTIYF.

J is TRBJ2-7 and V is TRBV5-8; TRBD1 might be the D (6 bases). The CDR3 loop spans 18 amino acids. Germline loops: CDR1 SGHTS, CDR2 YDEGEE. Trimming pared 4 bases from V and 0 bases from J, leaving 23 bases between. Here the CDR3 reads CASSLISIRGPGSYEQYF. The CDR3 DNA follows: TGTGCCAGCAGCCTTATATCCATCAGGGGCCCGGGCTCCTACGAGCAGTACTTC.

The chain employs TRBV9 and TRBJ2-1, with 7 bases aligning to TRBD1. The V gene's germline CDR1 is SGDLS and CDR2 YYNGEE. After removal of 3 bases from V and 2 bases from J, the junction contained 8 bases not matched to a gene. The CDR3 covers 16 residues. The CDR3 DNA is TGTGCCAGCAGCGCAGGCGACAGGGACCCCTACAATGAGCAGTTCTTC. Translation gives CASSAGDRDPYNEQFF.

The chain combines TRBV7-9 with TRBJ1-5, with D possibly TRBD1 on 6 matching bases. This CDR3 contains 13 residues. V was pared by 5 bases and J by 6 bases, with 11 bases between. Germline assignment: CDR1 SEHNR and CDR2 FQNEAQ (reference sequence). In nucleotides, the CDR3 is TGTGCCAGCAGCAACAGGGCCGGTCAGCCCCAGCATTTT. It is translated as CASSNRAGQPQHF.